The clone carrying this T cell receptor beta chain has a handful of counts. The data were obtained in a study of blood T cell repertoires in COVID-19. Trimming took off 2 bases at V and 8 bases at J, with 18 bases between the two ends. CDR1 and CDR2 from the germline V gene are MNHEY and SVGEGT. The CDR3 runs 15 residues. Produced via immunoSEQ multiplex PCR; TCRdb's table is partial and in-frame only. The sample consists of 150,000 or so clones, more than 85% of them appearing once. The chain has TRBV6-2 or TRBV6-3 and TRBJ1-2; D is uncertain. This clonotype was sampled from a human donor with acute COVID-19. The donor label of this sample is uncertain. The sequenced material came from PBMCs or T cells enriched from blood (not recorded which). This CDR3 is CASSYPTGLKEGYTF. CDR3 nucleotide sequence: TGTGCCAGCAGTTACCCCACCGGACTTAAGGAGGGCTACACCTTC.